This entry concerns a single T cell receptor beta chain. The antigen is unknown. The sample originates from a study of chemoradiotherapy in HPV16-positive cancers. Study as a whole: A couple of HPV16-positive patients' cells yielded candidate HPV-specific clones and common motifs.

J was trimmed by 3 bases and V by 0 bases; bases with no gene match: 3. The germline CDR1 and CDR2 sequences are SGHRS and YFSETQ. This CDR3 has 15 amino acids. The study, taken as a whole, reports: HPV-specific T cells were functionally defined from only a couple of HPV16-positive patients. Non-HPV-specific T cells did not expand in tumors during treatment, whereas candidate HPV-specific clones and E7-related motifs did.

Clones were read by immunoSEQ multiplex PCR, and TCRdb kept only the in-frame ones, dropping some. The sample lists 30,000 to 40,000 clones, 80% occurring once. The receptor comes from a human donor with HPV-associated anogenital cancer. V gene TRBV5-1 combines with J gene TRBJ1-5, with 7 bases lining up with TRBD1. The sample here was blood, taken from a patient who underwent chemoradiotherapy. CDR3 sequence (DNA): TGCGCCAGCAGCTTGGGGGACAGACCCAATCAGCCCCAGCATTTT. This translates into CASSLGDRPNQPQHF.